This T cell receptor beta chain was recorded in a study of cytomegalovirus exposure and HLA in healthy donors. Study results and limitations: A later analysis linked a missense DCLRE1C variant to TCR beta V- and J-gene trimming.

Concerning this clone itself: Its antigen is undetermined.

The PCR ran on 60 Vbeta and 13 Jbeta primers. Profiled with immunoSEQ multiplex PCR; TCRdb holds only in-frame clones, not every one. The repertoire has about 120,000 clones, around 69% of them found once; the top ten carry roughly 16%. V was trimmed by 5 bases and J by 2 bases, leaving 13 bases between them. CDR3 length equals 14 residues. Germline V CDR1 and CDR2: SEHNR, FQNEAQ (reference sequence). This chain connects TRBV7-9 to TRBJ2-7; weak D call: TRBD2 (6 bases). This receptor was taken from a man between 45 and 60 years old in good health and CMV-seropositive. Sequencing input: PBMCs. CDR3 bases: TGTGCCAGCAGCCCCCGTGGGGGGACCTACGAGCAGTACTTC. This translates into CASSPRGGTYEQYF.